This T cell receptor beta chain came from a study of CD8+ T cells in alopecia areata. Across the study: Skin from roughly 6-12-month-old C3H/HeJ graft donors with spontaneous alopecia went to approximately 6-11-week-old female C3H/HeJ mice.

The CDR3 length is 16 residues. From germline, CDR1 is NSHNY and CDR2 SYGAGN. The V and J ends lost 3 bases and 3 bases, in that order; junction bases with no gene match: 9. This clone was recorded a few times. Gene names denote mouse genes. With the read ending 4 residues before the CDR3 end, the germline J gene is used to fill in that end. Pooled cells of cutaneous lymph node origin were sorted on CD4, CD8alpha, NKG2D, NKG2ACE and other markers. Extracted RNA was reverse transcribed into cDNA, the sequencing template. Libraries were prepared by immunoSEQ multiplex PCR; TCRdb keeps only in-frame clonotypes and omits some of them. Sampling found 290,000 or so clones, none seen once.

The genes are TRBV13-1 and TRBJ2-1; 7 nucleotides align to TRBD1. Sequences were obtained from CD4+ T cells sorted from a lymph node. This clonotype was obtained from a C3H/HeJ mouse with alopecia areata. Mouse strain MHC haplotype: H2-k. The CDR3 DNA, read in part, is TGTGCCAGCAGTGGTGTAACAGGGGAAGGCTATGCT. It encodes CASSGVTGEGYA. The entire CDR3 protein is CASSGVTGEGYAEQFF.